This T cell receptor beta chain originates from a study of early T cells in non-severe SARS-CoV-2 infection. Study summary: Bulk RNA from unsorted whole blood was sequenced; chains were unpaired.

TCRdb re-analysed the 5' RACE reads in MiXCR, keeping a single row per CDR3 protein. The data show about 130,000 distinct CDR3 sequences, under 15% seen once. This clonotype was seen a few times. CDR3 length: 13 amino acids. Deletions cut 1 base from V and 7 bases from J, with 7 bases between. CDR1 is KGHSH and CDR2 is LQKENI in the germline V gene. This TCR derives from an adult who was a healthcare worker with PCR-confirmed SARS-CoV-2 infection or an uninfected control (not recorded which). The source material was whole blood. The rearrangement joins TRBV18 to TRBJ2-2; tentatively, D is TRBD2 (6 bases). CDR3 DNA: TGTGCCAGCTCACCACAGGGAGGCGGGGAGCTGTTTTTT. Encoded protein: CASSPQGGGELFF.